This T cell receptor beta chain originates from a study of shared clonotypes between healthy human individuals. Caucasian adults residing in Nashville, Tennessee made up all the donors. The DNA input per sorted-subset replicate PCR was 150 to 200 ng, corresponding to 30,000 or so T cell genomes. The table came from immunoSEQ multiplex PCR; TCRdb's copy has only in-frame clones and leaves some out. Of approximately 2.5 million clones listed, more than 90% are singletons. There are 19 residues in the CDR3. For this clone: What it binds is unknown.

Study findings and constraints: Naive subsets typically showed greater estimated richness than memory subsets.

The sequencing sample was made of naive CD4+ T cells sorted from blood. The subset was: CD45RA+ positively selected. This sequence joins TRBV7-5 and TRBJ1-5; the listed D gene, TRBD1, was not tested against the DNA. TRBV7-5 is a pseudogene. The receptor's source is a man between 18 and 35 years old in good health. The chain's CDR3 is CARSPRTGESRCVNQPQHF. The CDR3 region has the DNA TGTGCCAGAAGCCCCCGGACAGGGGAATCGCGTTGTGTTAATCAGCCCCAGCATTTT.